This passage covers 9 T cell receptor beta chains from one sample sequenced in a study of blood T cell repertoires in COVID-19 (dated by TCRdb to 2019 to 2021). The protocol used for the library was the immunoSEQ multiplex PCR assay. TCRdb re-hosts the immuneACCESS table, in-frame sequences only. Its copies lack some clones; in the studies checked, an unresolved V gene accounts for under half of them, and the cause for the rest is not known. The sample data list 200,000 to 250,000 clones, and 84% of these were observed just once. 6.8% of the sample is taken by the ten largest. The sample consisted of PBMCs or T cells enriched from blood (not recorded which). The receptors originated from a woman in her 40s who had recovered from COVID-19.

The chain combines TRBV3-1 (or the pseudogene TRBV3-2) with TRBJ1-2, with D tentatively TRBD1 (5 bases). V was cut by 4 bases and J by 7 bases, with 19 bases left in between. The CDR3 covers 15 residues. Looked up from germline, CDR1 is LGHDT and CDR2 is YNNKEL (reference sequence). Here the CDR3 reads CASSPREAGWIGYTF. For the CDR3, the DNA is TGTGCCAGCAGCCCTCGGGAGGCAGGGTGGATTGGCTACACCTTC.

This chain links TRBV7-9 with TRBJ2-3; 8 bases line up with TRBD2. V gave up 5 bases and J gave up 8 bases; unmatched junction bases: 9. Germline loops: CDR1 SEHNR, CDR2 FQNEAQ (reference sequence). The CDR3 runs 14 residues. In DNA form, the CDR3 reads TGTGCCAGCAGCCAACTAAGCGGGAGTCTTACGCAGTATTTT. Protein product: CASSQLSGSLTQYF.

The genes are TRBV11-2 and TRBJ2-1, with D perhaps TRBD2 (6 bases). This CDR3 is 14 amino acids long. Germline V gives CDR1 SGHAT, CDR2 FQNNGV. Between the trimmed V and J ends, which lost 2 bases and 6 bases, there was a span of 11 bases. The CDR3 DNA reads TGTGCCAGCAGCTTACGGGAGCGGCTCAATGAGCAGTTCTTC. It encodes CASSLRERLNEQFF.

The table lists this clone with a count of one. CDR3 DNA: TGTGCCAGCAGCGTAGGAGGAGCAGATGCCTACGAGCAGTACTTC. This translates into CASSVGGADAYEQYF. The chain links TRBV9 to TRBJ2-7; D remains ambiguous. V dropped 0 bases and J dropped 2 bases, with 12 bases sitting between them. In germline, CDR1 is SGDLS, CDR2 YYNGEE. The CDR3 runs 15 residues. Supplemented by reference TRBV9 and TRBJ2-7, the full variable domain reads DSGVTQTPKHLITATGQRVTLRCSPRSGDLSVYWYQQSLDQGLQFLIQYYNGEERAKGNILERFSAQQFPDLHSELNLSSLELGDSALYFCASSVGGADAYEQYFGPGTRLTVT.

The rearrangement joins TRBV7-9 to TRBJ1-4; the match to TRBD1 covers 7 bases. Trimming cost V 5 bases and J 8 bases; bases outside gene matches: 5. The germline V gene has CDR1 SEHNR and CDR2 FQNEAQ (reference sequence). The CDR3 is made up of 13 amino acids. The CDR3 loop reads CASSRTGQEKLFF. The CDR3 DNA sequence: TGTGCCAGCAGCCGAACGGGACAGGAAAAACTGTTTTTT.

This clone was seen many times. This chain joins TRBV7-9 and TRBJ1-5; D call uncertain. Germline V gene sequence: CDR1 SEHNR, CDR2 FQNEAQ (reference sequence). Trimming took 4 bases from V and 5 from J, leaving 12 bases between them. This CDR3 has 14 residues. The CDR3 DNA is TGTGCCAGCAGCTCGCCTTGGCAGGATCAGCCCCAGCATTTT. It encodes CASSSPWQDQPQHF.

The V and J genes are TRBV7-2 and TRBJ2-3; 8 bases match TRBD2. V lost 2 bases to trimming and J lost 1 base; unmatched junction nucleotides: 5. This CDR3 region has 16 residues. Germline assignment: CDR1 SGHTA and CDR2 FQGNSA. The CDR3 is CASSLKSGSGTDTQYF. The CDR3 nucleotides are TGTGCCAGCAGCTTAAAGAGCGGGAGCGGCACAGATACGCAGTATTTT. Full variable domain (missing parts from reference TRBV7-2 and TRBJ2-3): GAGVSQSPSNKVTEKGKDVELRCDPISGHTALYWYRQSLGQGLEFLIYFQGNSAPDKSGLPSDRFSAERTGGSVSTLTIQRTQQEDSAVYLCASSLKSGSGTDTQYFGPGTRLTVL.

The V and J genes are TRBV4-1 and TRBJ2-5; TRBD1 is a possible D gene (7 bases). CDR3 length: 19 residues. The V end lost 0 bases, the J end lost 5 bases, and 25 bases lay between the germline ends. Germline assignment: CDR1 MGHRA and CDR2 YSYEKL. The CDR3 bases are TGCGCCAGCAGCCAAGAGTCGTTGGGGACAGCCGGGGGTGATGAGACCCAGTACTTC. This sequence encodes CASSQESLGTAGGDETQYF.

The chain couples TRBV7-9 to TRBJ2-1; D possibly corresponds to TRBD2 (5 bases). Deletions cut 4 bases from V and 0 bases from J, with 19 bases between. CDR3 length: 18 residues. Per germline, CDR1 SEHNR and CDR2 FQNEAQ (reference sequence). This CDR3 is CASSSPAGSESSYNEQFF. The CDR3 bases are TGTGCCAGCAGCTCCCCAGCTGGGAGTGAAAGCTCCTACAATGAGCAGTTCTTC.